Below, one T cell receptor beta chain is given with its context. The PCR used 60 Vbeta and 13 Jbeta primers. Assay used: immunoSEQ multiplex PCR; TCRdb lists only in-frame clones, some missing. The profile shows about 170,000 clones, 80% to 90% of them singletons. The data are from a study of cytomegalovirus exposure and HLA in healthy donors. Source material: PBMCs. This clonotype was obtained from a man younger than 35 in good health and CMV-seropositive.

CDR3 protein: CASSQTGTSGVYNEQFF. The CDR3 nucleotides read TGTGCCAGCAGCCAGACCGGGACTAGCGGTGTATACAATGAGCAGTTCTTC. The chain carries TRBV7-2 and TRBJ2-1; 11 nucleotides line up with TRBD2. The CDR3 length is 17 residues. J was trimmed by 4 bases and V by 5 bases; bases with no gene match: 10. Germline V gene sequence: CDR1 SGHTA, CDR2 FQGNSA.